This T cell receptor (beta chain) was obtained from a study of cytomegalovirus exposure and HLA in healthy donors. To note about this clone: Antigen specificity is unknown.

Study-wide points: Roughly uniform sequencing depth across donors was assumed, possibly incorrectly. In a later analysis, HLA-associated beta chains showed higher expansion and lower generation probabilities than comparable chains. A later analysis reportedly found fewer N-insertions in an Asian-associated ancestry cluster than the roughly 700-donor mean.

Germline lookup yields CDR1 MNHNS and CDR2 SASEGT. V lost 6 bases, J lost 4 bases, and 12 bases lay in between. The CDR3 sequence is 14 residues long. The PCR was carried out with 60 Vbeta primers and 13 Jbeta primers. Data came from immunoSEQ multiplex PCR; TCRdb stores just in-frame clones and leaves some out. The repertoire has just over 150,000 clones, 84% of them found once; the top ten carry around 6%. The chain employs TRBV6-1 and TRBJ2-2, with a weak D call TRBD1 (6 bases). This TCR was recovered from a middle-aged man in good health and CMV-seropositive. The sequenced sample consisted of PBMCs. The CDR3 here is CASRPGHSTGELFF. Here the CDR3 DNA reads TGTGCCAGCAGGCCGGGACACTCCACCGGGGAGCTGTTTTTT.